This note documents a single TCR beta chain sequence. Its antigen is unknown. This table comes from immunoSEQ multiplex PCR, and its TCRdb copy is limited to in-frame clones, with some not included. This table holds 150,000 to 200,000 clones, around 82% found once. The sample belongs to a study of cytomegalovirus exposure and HLA in healthy donors. Study observations and caveats: In vitro experiments confirmed that three CMV-associated chains were specific for CMV antigens.

Between the trimmed V and J ends, which lost 1 base and 9 bases, there was a span of 10 bases. Germline V gene data show CDR1 as SGHDT and CDR2 as YYEEEE. There are 12 residues in the CDR3. The sample was PBMCs. The chain links TRBV5-6 to TRBJ2-5, with D possibly TRBD1 on 7 matching bases. The TCR originated in a man younger than 45 in good health and CMV-seropositive. The CDR3 coding sequence is TGTGCCAGCAGCTTGCCAGGGGGGCCCCAGTACTTC. It codes for CASSLPGGPQYF. The complete variable domain, with remaining parts taken from reference TRBV5-6 and TRBJ2-5, reads DAGVTQSPTHLIKTRGQQVTLRCSPKSGHDTVSWYQQALGQGPQFIFQYYEEEERQRGNFPDRFSGHQFPNYSSELNVNALLLGDSALYLCASSLPGGPQYFGPGTRLLVL.